This T cell receptor beta chain was captured in a study of blood T cell repertoires in COVID-19 (dated by TCRdb to between 2020 and 2021). Background on the whole study: Samples from collaborators originated in the United States, Italy and Spain and spanned both the acute and convalescent phases of COVID-19. The material from the prospective study consisted of cDNA or gDNA derived from T cells, B-cell-depleted T cells, or PBMCs. Subjects who had been exposed to COVID-19, were actively infected with it, or had recovered from it provided the deeply sampled blood TCRbeta repertoires that made up the dataset. The repertoires were made available in a free public database intended to serve as a resource for research on the immune response to SARS-CoV-2. The samples were drawn from two sources: the first 160 participants of the ongoing ImmuneRACE study, and some 1,300 subjects contributed by 6 global collaborators. The sample metadata nearly always contained a de-identified subject ID, COVID-19 status, age in years and sex. HLA class I and class II types, where available, came from metadata supplied by the sample provider rather than from assay-based typing. The paper's findings and limits, for the study overall: The quantity of clinical and demographic metadata differed by source and by participant and was supplied without curation.

Only a few counts were recorded for this clone. Its antigen remains unidentified. Nothing much larger sits one base from this clone, and base qualities are not available. As encoded in the germline V gene, CDR1 is SNHLY while CDR2 is FYNNEI. The CDR3 contains 15 residues, cysteine and phenylalanine counted. The CDR3 DNA has 45 bases and is translated from base 1. V and J lose 6 bases and 5 bases, and a span of 16 bases separates them. At one collaborating source in Seattle, patients were enrolled during active infection and were followed longitudinally through the course of disease. Collaborating institutions collected whole blood in K2EDTA tubes following their own protocols. For TCRbeta analysis, collaborator samples were shipped as frozen whole blood, as isolated PBMCs, or as DNA extracted from either sample type. The immunoSEQ Assay, a bias-controlled multiplex PCR, was used to amplify TCRbeta CDR3 regions from genomic DNA. As for the original processing: Nucleated cell counts per sample were estimated from amplification of reference gene primers within the assay. Sequence reads were collapsed and filtered to measure the absolute abundance of every unique TCRbeta CDR3 rearrangement. For each sample, productive Simpson clonality was calculated as the square root of Simpson's diversity index over productive rearrangements. TCRdb retrieved this table from immuneACCESS and kept in-frame rearrangements only. Not all clones are present; in checked studies, unresolved V genes account for under half, and no reason is known for the remainder. The D gene and trimming were derived from the DNA, and the V and J assignments and clone size from that table. For this sample there are some 180,000 clones; roughly 76% appear just once. The top ten clonotypes cover around 12% of the sample.

The chain is encoded by TRBV2 joined to TRBJ2-2, and possibly TRBD1, on 5 matching bases. Material: peripheral blood. This clonotype was sampled from a woman of 80 years or more with COVID-19, enrolled during active disease. For the CDR3, the sequence is CASRDIPFGTGELFF. The sequenced DNA is TGTGCCAGCAGGGACATACCCTTCGGGACCGGGGAGCTGTTTTTT.